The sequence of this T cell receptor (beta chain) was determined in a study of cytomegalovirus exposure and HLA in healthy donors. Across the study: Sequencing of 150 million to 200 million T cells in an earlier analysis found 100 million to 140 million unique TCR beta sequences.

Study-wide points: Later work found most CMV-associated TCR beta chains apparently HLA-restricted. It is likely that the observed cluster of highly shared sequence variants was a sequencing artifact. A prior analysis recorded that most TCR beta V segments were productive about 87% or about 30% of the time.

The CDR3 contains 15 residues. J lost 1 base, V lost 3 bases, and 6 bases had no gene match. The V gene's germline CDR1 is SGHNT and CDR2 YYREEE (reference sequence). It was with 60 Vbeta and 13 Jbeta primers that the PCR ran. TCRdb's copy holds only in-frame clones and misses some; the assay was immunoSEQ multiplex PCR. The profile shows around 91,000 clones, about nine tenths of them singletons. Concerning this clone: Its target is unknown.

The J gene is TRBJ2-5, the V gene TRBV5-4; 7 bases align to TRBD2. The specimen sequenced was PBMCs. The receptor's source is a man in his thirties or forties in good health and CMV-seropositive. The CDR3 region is CASSSRLAAQETQYF. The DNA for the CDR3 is TGTGCCAGCAGCTCCCGGCTAGCGGCCCAAGAGACCCAGTACTTC.